This T cell receptor (beta chain) was captured in a study of T cell clonality in common variable immunodeficiency. Study observations and caveats: Reportedly, TCR beta sequences from common variable immunodeficiency showed fewer deletions and N-nucleotide insertions. CVID patient heterogeneity limited repertoire-clinical complication correlations.

Of CVID subjects, under 16 were female and over 25 male, mean age approximately 41. Blood came from CVID subjects not ill and not taking immunomodulatory or immunosuppressive medication. This CDR3 contains 17 residues. V lost 0 bases and J lost 3; bases outside the gene matches: 7. Germline CDR1 MNHEY, CDR2 SVGEGT. Produced via immunoSEQ multiplex PCR; TCRdb's table is partial and in-frame only. The repertoire shows some 15,000 clones, none seen only once; the top ten take 8.5% to 10%. This clone occurred a few times. Its antigen remains unidentified. The read terminates 3 residues before the CDR3 end, so the remaining end is supplied by the germline J gene.

The sequenced material came from peripheral blood mononuclear cells. This clonotype was sampled from a human donor with common variable immunodeficiency. This sequence joins TRBV6-2 or TRBV6-3 and TRBJ2-1; 8 bases are shared with TRBD2. The DNA read from the CDR3 is TGTGCCAGCAGTTACTCGGGTTCCGGGGGGGTCTACAATGAG. This encodes CASSYSGSGGVYNE. The CDR3 in its entirety is CASSYSGSGGVYNEQFF.